This record covers a single T cell receptor (beta chain). Its cognate antigen has yet to be identified. The sample holds no much larger clone one base away, and base qualities are not on file. The library came from 5' RACE. The reads were generated on an Illumina HiSeq 2000. Template switching introduced a universal primer binding site; the final cDNA contained a unique molecular identifier, enabling accurate counting of TCR cDNA molecules. Specific primers in the conserved constant-segment region were used to synthesize first-strand cDNA for TCR alpha and beta chains. To control for contamination, every cDNA library was double barcoded, receiving both a SMART-Mk sample barcode and Illumina barcodes. TruSeq adapter sequences and Illumina sample barcodes were added in two successive PCR steps. The TCR alpha and beta cDNA libraries were sequenced on the Illumina HiSeq platform using custom primers. As for the original processing: Unique molecular identifiers were extracted from raw reads with MiGEC, and CDR3 positions were determined with MiXCR. For each individual, recombination models were inferred using an EM algorithm with the repgenHMM and IGoR tools. The tcR package in R was used for shared clonotype analysis, with sharing normalized by the product of cloneset sizes. Out-of-frame nonproductive sequences were analyzed to study raw recombination free of thymic and clonal selection effects. TCRdb reworked the public reads: Q25 trimming with fastp, MiXCR clone assembly, productive beta chains retained. Every distinct CDR3 protein forms one entry, paired with its most common genes and DNA. The V and J calls, along with clone size, are taken from TCRdb and not from the paper's own processing. The sample profile shows 600,000 to 800,000 distinct CDR3 sequences; less than 25% of them were found once. The ten largest clones represent about 4.5% of the sample.

The sample belongs to a study of identical twins (TCRdb year 2016). Describing the broader study: TCR alpha and beta repertoires from monozygotic twins, unrelated adults of various ages and cord blood were deep-sequenced to test whether fetal clonotypes persist. Replicate twin experiments were performed at different times using different library preparation protocols to rule out contamination. The full study reports these points: Recombination models systematically underestimated out-of-frame TCR alpha sharing in monozygotic twins but agreed with sharing between unrelated individuals. In beta out-of-frame sequences, excess twin sharing was weaker, because having fewer shared sequences lowered the signal-to-noise ratio. Invariant T cells such as MAIT and iNKT could partly confound zero-insertion analyses, though diverse VJ usage argued against this for most clonotypes. Compared with coincidental sharing between unrelated individuals, out-of-frame TCR alpha sequences shared between twins showed an excess of sequences with low generation probability. Abundant cord blood beta clonotypes carried fewer insertions; young adult naive repertoires showed a weaker similar trend, while memory repertoires showed none. Because the same donors could not be followed over many years, conclusions were based on cross-sectional statistical analysis.

A distance of 7 bases separates the germline ends of V and J, which lose 3 bases and 11 bases respectively. Including the terminal cysteine and phenylalanine, the CDR3 comprises 11 residues. This entry keeps only the CDR3 DNA: 33 bases, framed from base 1. Every donor in the study was a healthy Caucasian. Three pairs of female monozygotic twins, all aged about 18 to 29 years, made up the twin cohort. Peripheral blood mononuclear cells were the source from which RNA for the TCR libraries was isolated. This sample also appeared in a second study, on T cells expressing NK-cell markers. Per the second study: Three sorted T-cell subsets (CD3+CD56+NKG2C+, CD3+CD56+NKG2C- and CD3+CD56-NKG2C+) from roughly 8 donors had their TCR beta-chain repertoires profiled. Seven of the eight sequenced donors were HCMV-seropositive and one was HCMV-seronegative. In several experiments an anti-gammadeltaTCR antibody was added to restrict sorting to alphabetaTCR-expressing T cells. In six donors, the dominant CD3+CD56+NKG2C+ clonotypes ranked among the top 10 CD8+ clonotypes, making up about 1.0-7.5% of CD8+ T cells. Those dominant clonotypes were again the most abundant among CD3+CD56-NKG2C+ cells in a handful of donors, at about 25-60.1%. Whether the expanded NKG2C-expressing T cell clones were specific for HCMV antigens remained unclear. The study sequenced eight donors, all healthy volunteers chosen at random: three men and five women. A commercial ELISA kit detecting HCMV-specific IgG in serum was used to determine HCMV serostatus. For five to seven donors, unsorted PBMC were also used to sequence bulk peripheral blood T-cell repertoires. MIGEC was used to demultiplex reads and group reads by UMI, and MiTCR was used to assemble and quantify clonotypes. To exclude erroneous sequences, only TCR cDNA sequences supported by at least two reads were retained. The tcR package was used for downstream repertoire analysis, with clonotypes matched between fractions based on CDR3 nucleotide sequence plus V segment. VDJmatch was used to annotate antigen specificity against VDJdb, with one amino acid substitution allowed in CDR3.

In this chain, TRBV12-3 or TRBV12-4 is recombined with TRBJ1-4; the D gene assignment is ambiguous. The sequence derives from a woman under 30 in good health. The sample taken for sequencing was PBMCs. The CDR3 protein sequence reads: CASSFGGKLFF. The DNA reads as follows: TGTGCCAGCAGTTTTGGTGGGAAACTGTTTTTT.